This T cell receptor (beta chain) originates from a study of blood T cell repertoires in COVID-19. Background on the study: From T cells, B-cell-depleted T cells, or PBMCs came the material, which was cDNA or gDNA.

The CDR3 runs to 15 residues. V was shortened by 4 bases and J by 3 bases, with 12 bases between the two germline ends. Germline V gene data show CDR1 as SNHLY and CDR2 as FYNNEI. Generated by immunoSEQ multiplex PCR, the TCRdb table keeps only in-frame clones and is missing some. The sample records some 97,000 clones, more than 85% being singletons. The clonotype originates from a man aged 60 to 75 with acute or convalescent COVID-19. The V call is TRBV2, the J call TRBJ1-4, with D possibly TRBD1 on 5 matching bases. Specimen: peripheral blood. The CDR3 DNA follows: TGTGCCAGCAGTGGTTCGGGGGGTGCTAATGAAAAACTGTTTTTT. Translating it yields CASSGSGGANEKLFF.